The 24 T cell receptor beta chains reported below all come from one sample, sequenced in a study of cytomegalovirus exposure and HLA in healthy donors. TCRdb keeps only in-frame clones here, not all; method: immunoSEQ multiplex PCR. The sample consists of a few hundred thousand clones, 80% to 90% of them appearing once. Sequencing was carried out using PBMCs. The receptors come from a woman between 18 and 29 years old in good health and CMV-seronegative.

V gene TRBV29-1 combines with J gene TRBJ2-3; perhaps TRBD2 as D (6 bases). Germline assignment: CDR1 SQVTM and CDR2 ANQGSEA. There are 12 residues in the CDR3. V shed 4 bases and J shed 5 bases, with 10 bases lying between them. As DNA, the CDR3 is TGCAGCGTTGGACTAGTCGGAGATACGCAGTATTTT. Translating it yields CSVGLVGDTQYF.

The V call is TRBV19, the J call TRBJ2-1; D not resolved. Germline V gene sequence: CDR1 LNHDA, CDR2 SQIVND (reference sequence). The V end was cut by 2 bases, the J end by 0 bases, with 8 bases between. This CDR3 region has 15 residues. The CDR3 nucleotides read TGTGCCAGTAGTATACAGGCCAGCTCCTACAATGAGCAGTTCTTC. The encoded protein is CASSIQASSYNEQFF.

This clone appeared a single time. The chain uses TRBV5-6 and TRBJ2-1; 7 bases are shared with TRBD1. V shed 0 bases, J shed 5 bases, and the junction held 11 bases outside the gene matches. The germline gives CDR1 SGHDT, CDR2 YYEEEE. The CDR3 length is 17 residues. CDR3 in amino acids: CASSLGPKGALDNEQFF. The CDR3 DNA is TGTGCCAGCAGCTTGGGCCCCAAGGGGGCGCTGGACAATGAGCAGTTCTTC. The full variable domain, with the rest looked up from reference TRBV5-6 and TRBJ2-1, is DAGVTQSPTHLIKTRGQQVTLRCSPKSGHDTVSWYQQALGQGPQFIFQYYEEEERQRGNFPDRFSGHQFPNYSSELNVNALLLGDSALYLCASSLGPKGALDNEQFFGPGTRLTVL.

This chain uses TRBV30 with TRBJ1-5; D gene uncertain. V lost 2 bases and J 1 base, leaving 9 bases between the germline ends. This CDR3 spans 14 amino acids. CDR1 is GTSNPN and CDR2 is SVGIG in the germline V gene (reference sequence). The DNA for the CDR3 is TGTGCCTGGAGTTTATCACGGAGCAATCAGCCCCAGCATTTT. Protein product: CAWSLSRSNQPQHF.

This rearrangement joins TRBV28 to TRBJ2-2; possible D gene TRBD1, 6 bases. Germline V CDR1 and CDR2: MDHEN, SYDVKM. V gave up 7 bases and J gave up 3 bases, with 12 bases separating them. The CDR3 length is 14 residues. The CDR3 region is CASNDRIDTGELFF. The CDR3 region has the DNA TGTGCCAGCAACGACAGGATCGACACCGGGGAGCTGTTTTTT.

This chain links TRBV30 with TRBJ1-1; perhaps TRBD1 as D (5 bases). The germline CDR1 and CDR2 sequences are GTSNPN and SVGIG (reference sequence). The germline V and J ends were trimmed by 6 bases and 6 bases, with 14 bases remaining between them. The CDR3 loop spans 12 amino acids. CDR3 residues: CACLRVTAEAFF. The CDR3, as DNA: TGTGCCTGCCTCAGGGTTACGGCTGAAGCTTTCTTT.

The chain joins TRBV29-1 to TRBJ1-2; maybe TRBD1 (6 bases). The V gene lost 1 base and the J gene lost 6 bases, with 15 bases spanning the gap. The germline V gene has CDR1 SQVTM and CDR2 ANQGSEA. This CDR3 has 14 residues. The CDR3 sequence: CSVEGGRFRNGYTF. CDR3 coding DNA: TGCAGCGTTGAAGGGGGGCGGTTCCGGAATGGCTACACCTTC.

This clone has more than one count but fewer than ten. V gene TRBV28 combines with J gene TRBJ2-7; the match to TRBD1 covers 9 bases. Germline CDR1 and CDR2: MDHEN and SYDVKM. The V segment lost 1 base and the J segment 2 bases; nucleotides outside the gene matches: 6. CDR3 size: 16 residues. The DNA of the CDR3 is TGTGCCAGCAGTTTATTGGCGGGACAGGGTCCCTACGAGCAGTACTTC. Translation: CASSLLAGQGPYEQYF.

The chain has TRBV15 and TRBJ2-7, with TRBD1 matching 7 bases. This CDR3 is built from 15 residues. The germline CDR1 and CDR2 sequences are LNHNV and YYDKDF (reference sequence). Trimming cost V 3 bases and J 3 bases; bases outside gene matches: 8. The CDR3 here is CATSRGDSDVYEQYF. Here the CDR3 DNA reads TGTGCCACCAGCAGGGGGGACAGCGATGTCTACGAGCAGTACTTC.

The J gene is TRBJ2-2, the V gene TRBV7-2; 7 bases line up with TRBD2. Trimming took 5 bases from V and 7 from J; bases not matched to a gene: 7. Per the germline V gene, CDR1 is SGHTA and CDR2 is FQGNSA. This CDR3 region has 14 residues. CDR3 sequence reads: CASSPREVNGELFF. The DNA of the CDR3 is TGTGCCAGCAGCCCCCGGGAGGTCAACGGGGAGCTGTTTTTT.

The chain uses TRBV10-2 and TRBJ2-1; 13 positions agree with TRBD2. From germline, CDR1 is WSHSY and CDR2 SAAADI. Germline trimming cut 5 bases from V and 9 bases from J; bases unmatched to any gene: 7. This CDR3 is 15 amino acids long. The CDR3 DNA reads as TGCGCCAGCAGTTTTACTAGCGGGGGGGCCAGTGAGCAGTTCTTC. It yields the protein CASSFTSGGASEQFF.

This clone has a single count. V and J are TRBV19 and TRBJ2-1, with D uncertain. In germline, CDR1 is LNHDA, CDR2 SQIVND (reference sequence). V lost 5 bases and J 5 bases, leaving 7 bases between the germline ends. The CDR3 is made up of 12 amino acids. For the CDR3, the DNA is TGTGCCAGTAGTCCGGTTAACAATGAGCAGTTCTTC. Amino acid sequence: CASSPVNNEQFF.

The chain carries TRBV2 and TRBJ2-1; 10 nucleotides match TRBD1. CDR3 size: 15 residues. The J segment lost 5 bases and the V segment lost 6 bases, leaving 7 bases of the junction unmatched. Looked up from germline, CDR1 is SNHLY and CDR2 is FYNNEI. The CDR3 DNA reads TGTGCCAGCAGATACGACAGGGGGCAACACAATGAGCAGTTCTTC. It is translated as CASRYDRGQHNEQFF. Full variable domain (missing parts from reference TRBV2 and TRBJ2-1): EPEVTQTPSHQVTQMGQEVILRCVPISNHLYFYWYRQILGQKVEFLVSFYNNEISEKSEIFDDQFSVERPDGSNFTLKIRSTKLEDSAMYFCASRYDRGQHNEQFFGPGTRLTVL.

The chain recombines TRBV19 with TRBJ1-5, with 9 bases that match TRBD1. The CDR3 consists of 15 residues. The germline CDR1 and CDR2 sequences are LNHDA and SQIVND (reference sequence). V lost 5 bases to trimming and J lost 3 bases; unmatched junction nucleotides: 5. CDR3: CASSLQGAFNQPQHF. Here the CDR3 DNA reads TGTGCCAGTAGTTTACAGGGGGCGTTCAATCAGCCCCAGCATTTT. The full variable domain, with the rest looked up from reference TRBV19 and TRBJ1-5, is DGGITQSPKYLFRKEGQNVTLSCEQNLNHDAMYWYRQDPGQGLRLIYYSQIVNDFQKGDIAEGYSVSREKKESFPLTVTSAQKNPTAFYLCASSLQGAFNQPQHFGDGTRLSIL.

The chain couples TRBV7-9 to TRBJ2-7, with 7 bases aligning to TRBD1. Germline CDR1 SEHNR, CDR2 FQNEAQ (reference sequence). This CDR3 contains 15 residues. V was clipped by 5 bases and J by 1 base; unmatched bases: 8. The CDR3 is CASSLTRQGSYEQYF. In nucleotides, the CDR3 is TGTGCCAGCAGCCTCACGCGACAGGGATCCTACGAGCAGTACTTC.

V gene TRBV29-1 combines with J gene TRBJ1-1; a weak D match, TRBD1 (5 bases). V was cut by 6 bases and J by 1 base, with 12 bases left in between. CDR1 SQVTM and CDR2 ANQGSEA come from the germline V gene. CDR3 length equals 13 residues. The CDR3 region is CSVGGDWNTEAFF. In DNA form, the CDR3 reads TGCAGCGTGGGGGGGGACTGGAACACTGAAGCTTTCTTT.

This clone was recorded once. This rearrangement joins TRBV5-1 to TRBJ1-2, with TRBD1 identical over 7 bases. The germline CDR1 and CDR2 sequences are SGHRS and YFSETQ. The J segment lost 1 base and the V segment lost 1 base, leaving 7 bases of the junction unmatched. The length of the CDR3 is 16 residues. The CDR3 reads CASSLLYRGLNYGYTF. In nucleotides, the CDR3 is TGCGCCAGCAGCTTGCTATACAGGGGACTTAACTATGGCTACACCTTC. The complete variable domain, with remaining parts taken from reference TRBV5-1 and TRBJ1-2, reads KAGVTQTPRYLIKTRGQQVTLSCSPISGHRSVSWYQQTPGQGLQFLFEYFSETQRNKGNFPGRFSGRQFSNSRSEMNVSTLELGDSALYLCASSLLYRGLNYGYTFGSGTRLTVV.

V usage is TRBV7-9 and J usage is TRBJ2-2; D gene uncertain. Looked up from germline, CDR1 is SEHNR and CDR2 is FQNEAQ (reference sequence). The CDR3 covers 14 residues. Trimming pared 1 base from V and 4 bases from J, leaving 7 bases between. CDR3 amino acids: CASSLGRGTGELFF. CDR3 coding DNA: TGTGCCAGCAGCTTAGGACGAGGCACCGGGGAGCTGTTTTTT.

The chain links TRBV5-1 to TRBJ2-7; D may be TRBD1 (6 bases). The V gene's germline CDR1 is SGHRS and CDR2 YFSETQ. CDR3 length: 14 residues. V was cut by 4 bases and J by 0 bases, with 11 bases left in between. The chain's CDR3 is CASSTTGSSYEQYF. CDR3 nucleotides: TGCGCCAGCAGCACCACAGGGAGCTCCTACGAGCAGTACTTC.

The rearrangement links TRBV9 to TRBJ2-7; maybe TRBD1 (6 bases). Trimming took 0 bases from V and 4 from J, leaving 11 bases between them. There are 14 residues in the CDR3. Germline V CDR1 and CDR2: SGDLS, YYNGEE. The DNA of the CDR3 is TGTGCCAGCAGCGTAGGTTTGGGGGCTTACGAGCAGTACTTC. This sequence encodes CASSVGLGAYEQYF. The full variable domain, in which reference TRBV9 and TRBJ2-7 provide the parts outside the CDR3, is DSGVTQTPKHLITATGQRVTLRCSPRSGDLSVYWYQQSLDQGLQFLIQYYNGEERAKGNILERFSAQQFPDLHSELNLSSLELGDSALYFCASSVGLGAYEQYFGPGTRLTVT.

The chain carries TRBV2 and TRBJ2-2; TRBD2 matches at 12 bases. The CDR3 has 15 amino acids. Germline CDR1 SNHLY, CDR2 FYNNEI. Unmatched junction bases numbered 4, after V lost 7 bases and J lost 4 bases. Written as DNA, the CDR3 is TGTGCCAGCAATCTAGCGGGAGGGCCCACCGGGGAGCTGTTTTTT. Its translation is CASNLAGGPTGELFF.

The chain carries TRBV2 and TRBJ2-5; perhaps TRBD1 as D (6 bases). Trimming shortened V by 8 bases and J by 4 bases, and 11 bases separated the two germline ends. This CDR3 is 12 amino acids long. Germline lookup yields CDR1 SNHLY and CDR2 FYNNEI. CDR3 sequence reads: CASGQKRETQYF. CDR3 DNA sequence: TGTGCCAGCGGACAGAAACGAGAGACCCAGTACTTC.

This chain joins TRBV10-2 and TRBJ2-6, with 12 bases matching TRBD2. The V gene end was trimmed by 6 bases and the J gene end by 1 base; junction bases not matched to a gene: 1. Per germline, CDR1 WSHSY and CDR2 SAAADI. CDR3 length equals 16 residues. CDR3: CASRTSGSSGANVLTF. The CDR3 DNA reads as TGCGCCAGCAGGACTAGCGGGAGTTCTGGGGCCAACGTCCTGACTTTC.

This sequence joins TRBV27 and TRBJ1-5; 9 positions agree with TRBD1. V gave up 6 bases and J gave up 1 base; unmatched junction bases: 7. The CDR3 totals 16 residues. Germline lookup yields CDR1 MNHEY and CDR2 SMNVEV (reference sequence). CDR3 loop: CASSPVDRGSNQPQHF. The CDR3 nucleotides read TGTGCCAGCAGCCCAGTGGACAGGGGAAGCAATCAGCCCCAGCATTTT.